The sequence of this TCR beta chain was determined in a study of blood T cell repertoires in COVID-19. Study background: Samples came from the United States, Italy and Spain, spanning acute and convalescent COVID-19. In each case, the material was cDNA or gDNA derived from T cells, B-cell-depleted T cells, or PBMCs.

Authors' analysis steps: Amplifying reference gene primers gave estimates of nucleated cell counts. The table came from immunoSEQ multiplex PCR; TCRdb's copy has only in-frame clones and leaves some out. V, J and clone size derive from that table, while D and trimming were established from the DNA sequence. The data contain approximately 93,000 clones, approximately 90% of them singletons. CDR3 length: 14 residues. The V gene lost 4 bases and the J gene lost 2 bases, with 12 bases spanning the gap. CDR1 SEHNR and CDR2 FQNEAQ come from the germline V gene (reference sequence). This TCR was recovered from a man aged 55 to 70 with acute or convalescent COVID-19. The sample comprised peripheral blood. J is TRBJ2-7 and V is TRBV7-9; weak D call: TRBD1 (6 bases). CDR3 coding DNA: TGTGCCAGCAGCTCCCGGACAGAGACCTACGAGCAGTACTTC. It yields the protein CASSSRTETYEQYF.